This TCR beta chain is from a study of T cells of healthy individuals. This clonotype has at least ten counts. MiXCR, run by TCRdb on the 5' RACE reads, gives a single entry per CDR3 protein. The repertoire has approximately 89,000 distinct CDR3 sequences, approximately 5.4% of them found once; the top ten carry 6.5% to 8%. This clonotype originated in a female donor in good health.

The CDR3: CASSFGLLQGSYNEQFF. In DNA form, the CDR3 reads TGTGCCAGCAGCTTCGGATTACTCCAGGGTTCCTACAATGAGCAGTTCTTC. The chain uses TRBV7-2 and TRBJ2-1, with D possibly TRBD1 on 5 matching bases. The CDR3 is made up of 17 amino acids. Germline V gives CDR1 SGHTA, CDR2 FQGNSA. Trimming left V 3 bases short and J 1 base short, with 16 bases between.